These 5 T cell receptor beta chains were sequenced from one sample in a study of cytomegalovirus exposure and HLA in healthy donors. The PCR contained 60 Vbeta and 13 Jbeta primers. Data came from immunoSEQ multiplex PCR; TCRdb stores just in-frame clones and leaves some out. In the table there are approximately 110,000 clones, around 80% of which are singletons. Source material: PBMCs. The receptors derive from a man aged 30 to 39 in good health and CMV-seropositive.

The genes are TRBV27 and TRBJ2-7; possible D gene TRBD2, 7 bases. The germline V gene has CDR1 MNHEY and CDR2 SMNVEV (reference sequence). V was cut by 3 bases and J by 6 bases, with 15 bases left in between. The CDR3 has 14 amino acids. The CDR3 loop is CASSFAPRGGEQYF. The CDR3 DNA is TGTGCCAGCAGTTTTGCCCCGAGGGGGGGCGAGCAGTACTTC.

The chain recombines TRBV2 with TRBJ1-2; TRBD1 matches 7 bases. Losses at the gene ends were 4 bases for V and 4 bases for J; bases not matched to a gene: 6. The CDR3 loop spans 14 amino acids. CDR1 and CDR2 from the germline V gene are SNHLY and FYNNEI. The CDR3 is CASSAGTDPYGYTF. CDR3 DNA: TGTGCCAGCAGTGCAGGGACAGATCCCTATGGCTACACCTTC.

The CDR3 region is CAIRGTGDYGYTF. For the CDR3, the DNA is TGTGCCATCAGAGGAACAGGGGACTATGGCTACACCTTC. The chain uses TRBV10-3 and TRBJ1-2; TRBD1 matches 7 bases. There are 13 residues in the CDR3. V shed 6 bases, J shed 3 bases, and the junction held 4 bases outside the gene matches. The germline V gene encodes CDR1 ENHRY and CDR2 SYGVKD.

Here the CDR3 reads CASSLASGGADEQFF. CDR3 in DNA: TGTGCCAGCAGTTTAGCTAGCGGGGGGGCGGATGAGCAGTTCTTC. The chain carries TRBV28 and TRBJ2-1; 12 bases are shared with TRBD2. Unmatched junction bases numbered 4, after V lost 2 bases and J lost 8 bases. This CDR3 comprises 15 residues. Germline values: CDR1 MDHEN, CDR2 SYDVKM.

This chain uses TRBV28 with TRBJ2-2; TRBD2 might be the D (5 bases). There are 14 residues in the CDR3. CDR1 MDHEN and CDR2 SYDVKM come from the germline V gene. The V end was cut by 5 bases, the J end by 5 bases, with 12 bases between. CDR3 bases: TGTGCCAGCAGTCCGATTGAGGGAACCGGGGAGCTGTTTTTT. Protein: CASSPIEGTGELFF.